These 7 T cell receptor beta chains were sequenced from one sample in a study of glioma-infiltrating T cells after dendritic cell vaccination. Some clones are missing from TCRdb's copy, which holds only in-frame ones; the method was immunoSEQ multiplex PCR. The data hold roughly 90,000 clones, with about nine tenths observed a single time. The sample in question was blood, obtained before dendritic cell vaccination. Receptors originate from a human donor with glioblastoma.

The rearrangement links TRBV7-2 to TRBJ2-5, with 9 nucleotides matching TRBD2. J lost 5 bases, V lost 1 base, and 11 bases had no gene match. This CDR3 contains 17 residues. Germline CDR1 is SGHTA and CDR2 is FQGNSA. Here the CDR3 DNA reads TGTGCCAGCAGCTTAGTTGGGGGCGGGGGGGCCTGGGAGACCCAGTACTTC. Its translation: CASSLVGGGGAWETQYF.

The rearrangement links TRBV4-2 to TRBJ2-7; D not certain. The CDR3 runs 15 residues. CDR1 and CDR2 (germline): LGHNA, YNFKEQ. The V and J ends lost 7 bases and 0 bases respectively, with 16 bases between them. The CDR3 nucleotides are TGTGCCAGCACCCCCTTAGCTTTTTACTCCTACGAGCAGTACTTC. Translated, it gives CASTPLAFYSYEQYF.

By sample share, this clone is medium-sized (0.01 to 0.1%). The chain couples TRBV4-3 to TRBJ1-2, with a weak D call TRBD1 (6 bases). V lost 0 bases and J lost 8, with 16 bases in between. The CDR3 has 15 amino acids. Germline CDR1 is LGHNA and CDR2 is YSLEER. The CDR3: CASSQELQGHWGYTF. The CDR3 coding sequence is TGCGCCAGCAGCCAAGAATTACAGGGCCACTGGGGCTACACCTTC.

The CDR3, as DNA: TGCGCCAGCAGCGGGACAGGGGGCGCCGGAGATACGCAGTATTTT. It translates to CASSGTGGAGDTQYF. This rearrangement joins TRBV5-1 to TRBJ2-3, with 12 nucleotides matching TRBD1. Germline V CDR1 and CDR2: SGHRS, YFSETQ. V lost 4 bases and J lost 5; bases outside the gene matches: 5. CDR3 size: 15 residues. Filled out from reference TRBV5-1 and TRBJ2-3, the complete variable domain reads KAGVTQTPRYLIKTRGQQVTLSCSPISGHRSVSWYQQTPGQGLQFLFEYFSETQRNKGNFPGRFSGRQFSNSRSEMNVSTLELGDSALYLCASSGTGGAGDTQYFGPGTRLTVL.

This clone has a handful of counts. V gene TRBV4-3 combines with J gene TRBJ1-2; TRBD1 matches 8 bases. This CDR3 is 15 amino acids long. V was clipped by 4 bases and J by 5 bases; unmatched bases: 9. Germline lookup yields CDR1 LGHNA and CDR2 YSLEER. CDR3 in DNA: TGCGCCAGCAGCCCAGCCTCGGGACAGGCGTATGGCTACACCTTC. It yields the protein CASSPASGQAYGYTF.

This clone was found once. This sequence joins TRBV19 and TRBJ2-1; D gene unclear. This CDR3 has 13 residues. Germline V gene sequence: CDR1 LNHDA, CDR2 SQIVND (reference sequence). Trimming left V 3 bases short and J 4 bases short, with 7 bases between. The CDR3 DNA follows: TGTGCCAGTAGTATGAACAAATACAATGAGCAGTTCTTC. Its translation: CASSMNKYNEQFF.

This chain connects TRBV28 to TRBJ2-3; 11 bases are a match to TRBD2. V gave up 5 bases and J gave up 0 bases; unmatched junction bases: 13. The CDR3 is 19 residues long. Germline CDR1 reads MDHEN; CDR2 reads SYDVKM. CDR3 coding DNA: TGTGCCAGCAGTCTCCCGACTAGCGGGAAGATAACTAGCACAGATACGCAGTATTTT. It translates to CASSLPTSGKITSTDTQYF. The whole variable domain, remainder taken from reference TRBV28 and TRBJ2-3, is DVKVTQSSRYLVKRTGEKVFLECVQDMDHENMFWYRQDPGLGLRLIYFSYDVKMKEKGDIPEGYSVSREKKERFSLILESASTNQTSMYLCASSLPTSGKITSTDTQYFGPGTRLTVL.